This T cell receptor (beta chain) was found in a study of shared clonotypes between healthy human individuals. Study overall: Donors had three CD4 naive, three CD4 memory, two CD8 naive and one CD8 memory plate apiece.

V was shortened by 3 bases and J by 3 bases, with 12 bases between the two germline ends. The CDR3 length is 14 residues. CDR1 and CDR2 (germline): MNHEY, SMNVEV (reference sequence). The genomic DNA of each subset was split evenly across several immunoSEQ plates. Sequencing was performed with immunoSEQ multiplex PCR; in TCRdb, only in-frame clones are kept and a portion is missing. The sample yields roughly 2.1 million clones, about 92% seen once. Study-wide findings and caveats: Among donors, sharing of clonotypes was expected to be affected by sequencing depth. Naive CD4 clonotypes overlapped across a handful of donors at roughly 5.1%.

Naive CD8 cells comprised CD45RO-negative, CCR7-positively selected cells, excluding terminally differentiated effector memory CD45RA+ cells. About this clone itself: The antigen is undetermined.

The TCR was taken from a man aged 18-30 years in good health. Some clones in this sample may be carry-over from other donors' samples. The V and J genes are TRBV27 and TRBJ2-7; a possible D gene is TRBD2 (7 bases). The sequenced sample was naive CD8+ T cells from PBMCs. The CDR3 region is CASSFLGGHYEQYF. The CDR3 region has the DNA TGTGCCAGCAGTTTCCTCGGGGGGCACTACGAGCAGTACTTC.